The 5 T cell receptor beta chains below were found in one sample sequenced in a study of graft-versus-host responses after intestinal transplantation. No antigen is known for these receptors. The protocol was immunoSEQ multiplex PCR, while the TCRdb copy is restricted to in-frame clones and leaves out a portion. This table holds tens of thousands of clones, roughly nine tenths found once. The material was unstimulated CD4+ T cells sorted from spleen or lymph node cells, obtained before intestinal transplant. These receptor sequences come from a human donor who received an intestinal transplant.

The rearrangement uses TRBV4-2 and TRBJ1-2; D remains unclear. Germline loops: CDR1 LGHNA, CDR2 YNFKEQ. CDR3 length: 14 residues. Trimming stripped 1 base from V and 4 bases from J, with 10 bases between. The CDR3 protein is CASSQGQAVYGYTF. The CDR3 DNA sequence: TGTGCCAGCAGCCAAGGGCAGGCAGTCTATGGCTACACCTTC.

Here the CDR3 DNA reads TGTGCCAGCAGCCGACCGGGGGTGAGTGAAGCTTTCTTT. This encodes CASSRPGVSEAFF. The genes are TRBV9 and TRBJ1-1, with D possibly being TRBD1 (5 bases). This CDR3 contains 13 residues. Germline CDR1 and CDR2: SGDLS and YYNGEE. Deletions cut 4 bases from V and 7 bases from J, with 14 bases between.

The chain joins TRBV5-6 to TRBJ1-6; no firm D call. The CDR3 is 15 residues long. Germline CDR1 and CDR2: SGHDT and YYEEEE. V was trimmed by 1 base and J by 6 bases, leaving 11 bases between them. The CDR3 sequence: CASSLKRVLNSPLHF. The CDR3 nucleotides read TGTGCCAGCAGCTTGAAACGGGTACTTAATTCACCCCTCCACTTT.

The rearrangement links TRBV18 to TRBJ1-5; tentative D call: TRBD1 (6 bases). The V end was cut by 3 bases, the J end by 2 bases, with 23 bases between. From germline, CDR1 is KGHSH and CDR2 LQKENI. The CDR3 has 19 residues. CDR3 amino acids: CASSPSQPLTQGGNQPQHF. The CDR3 region has the DNA TGTGCCAGCTCACCCAGCCAGCCTCTCACACAGGGTGGCAATCAGCCCCAGCATTTT.

The chain recombines TRBV7-3 with TRBJ2-3; unclear D gene. Germline V gene sequence: CDR1 SGHTA, CDR2 FQGTGA. This CDR3 comprises 14 residues. V shed 3 bases and J shed 3 bases, with 10 bases lying between them. The CDR3: CASSFDGSTDTQYF. CDR3 coding DNA: TGTGCCAGCAGCTTTGACGGGTCGACAGATACGCAGTATTTT.